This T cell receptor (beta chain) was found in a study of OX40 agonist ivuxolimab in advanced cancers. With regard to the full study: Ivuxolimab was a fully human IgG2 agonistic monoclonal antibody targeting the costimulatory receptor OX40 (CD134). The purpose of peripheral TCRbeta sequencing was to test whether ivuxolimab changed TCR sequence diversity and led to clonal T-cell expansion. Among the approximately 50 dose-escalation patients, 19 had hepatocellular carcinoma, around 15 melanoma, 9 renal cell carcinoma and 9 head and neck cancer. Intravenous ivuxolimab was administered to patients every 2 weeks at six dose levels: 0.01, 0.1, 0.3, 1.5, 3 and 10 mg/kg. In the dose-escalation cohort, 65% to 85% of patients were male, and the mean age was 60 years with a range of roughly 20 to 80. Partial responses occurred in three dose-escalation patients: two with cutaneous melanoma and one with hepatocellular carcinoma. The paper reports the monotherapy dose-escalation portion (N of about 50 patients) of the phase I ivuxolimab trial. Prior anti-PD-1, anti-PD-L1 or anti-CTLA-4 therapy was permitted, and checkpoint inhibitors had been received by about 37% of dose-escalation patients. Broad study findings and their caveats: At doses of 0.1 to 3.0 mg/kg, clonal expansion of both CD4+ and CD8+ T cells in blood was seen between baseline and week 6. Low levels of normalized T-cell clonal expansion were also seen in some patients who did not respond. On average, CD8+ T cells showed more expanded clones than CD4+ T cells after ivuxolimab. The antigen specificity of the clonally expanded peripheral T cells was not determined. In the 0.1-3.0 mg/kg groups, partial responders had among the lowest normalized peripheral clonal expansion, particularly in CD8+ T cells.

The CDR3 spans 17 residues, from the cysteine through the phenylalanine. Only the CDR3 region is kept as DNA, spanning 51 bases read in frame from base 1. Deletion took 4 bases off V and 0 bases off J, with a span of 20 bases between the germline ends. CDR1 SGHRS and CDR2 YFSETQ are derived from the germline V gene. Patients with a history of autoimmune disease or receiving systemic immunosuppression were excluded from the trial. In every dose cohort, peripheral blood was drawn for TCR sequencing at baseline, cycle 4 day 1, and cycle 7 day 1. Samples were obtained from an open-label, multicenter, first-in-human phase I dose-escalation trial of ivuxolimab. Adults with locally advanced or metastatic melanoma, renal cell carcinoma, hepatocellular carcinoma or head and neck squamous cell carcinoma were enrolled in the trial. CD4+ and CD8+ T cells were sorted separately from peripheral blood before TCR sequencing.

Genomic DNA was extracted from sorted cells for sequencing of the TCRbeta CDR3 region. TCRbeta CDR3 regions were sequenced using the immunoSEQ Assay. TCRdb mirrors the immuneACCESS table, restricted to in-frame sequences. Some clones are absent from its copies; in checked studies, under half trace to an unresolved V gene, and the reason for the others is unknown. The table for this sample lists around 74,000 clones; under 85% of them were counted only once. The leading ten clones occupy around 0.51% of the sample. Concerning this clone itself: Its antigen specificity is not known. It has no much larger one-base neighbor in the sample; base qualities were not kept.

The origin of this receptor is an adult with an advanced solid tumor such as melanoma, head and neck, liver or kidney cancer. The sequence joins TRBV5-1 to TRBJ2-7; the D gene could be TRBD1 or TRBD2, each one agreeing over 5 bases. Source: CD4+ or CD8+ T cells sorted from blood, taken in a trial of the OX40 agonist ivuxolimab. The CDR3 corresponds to CASSRTGTSASSYEQYF. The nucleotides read TGCGCCAGCAGCCGGACCGGGACGTCCGCTAGCTCCTACGAGCAGTACTTC.